Each of the 31 T cell receptor beta chains below was sequenced from the same sample in a study of tumor-infiltrating lymphocytes in primary liver carcinoma. From around 500 ng total RNA, TCR beta cDNA was generated with a primer in the constant region. Slightly modified ARM-PCR with three nested multiplex PCR rounds yielded TCR beta libraries. A C-beta reverse primer was combined with TRBV1-TRBV30 forward primers in the first two PCR rounds, and each round had around 10 cycles. TCRdb reprocessed the multiplex PCR reads via MiXCR and lists one record per CDR3 protein. Of approximately 300,000 distinct CDR3 sequences in the sample, roughly two thirds were seen once. The source of the blood RNA was unsorted whole blood, and germline DNA was extracted as well. Sequencing used peripheral blood. These receptors all come from a man in his forties with primary liver carcinoma and hepatitis B virus infection.

Note on this clonotype: A much larger clone lies one base from this, so it may be a read error. This sequence joins TRBV6-6 and TRBJ2-1; TRBD1 is a possible D gene (5 bases). Germline V gives CDR1 MNHNY, CDR2 SVGAGI (reference sequence). The CDR3 runs 14 residues. Trimming shortened V by 1 base and J by 8 bases, and 12 bases separated the two germline ends. The CDR3 here is CASSYFQGRDEQFF. In nucleotides, the CDR3 is TGTGCCAGCAGTTACTTTCAGGGTCGGGATGAGCAGTTCTTC.

In this sample, this clonotype turned up once. A much larger clone differs by one base, so this may be a read error. V usage is TRBV6-1 and J usage is TRBJ2-1; 11 bases are a match to TRBD2. This CDR3 has 17 amino acids. Germline lookup yields CDR1 MNHNS and CDR2 SASEGT. The V segment lost 6 bases and the J segment 2 bases; nucleotides outside the gene matches: 9. This chain's CDR3 is CASSRTSGSTTYNEQFF. CDR3 nucleotides: TGTGCCAGCAGCCGGACTAGCGGGTCGACTACCTACAATGAGCAGTTCTTC.

Comments on this clonotype: Given the absence of the conserved phenylalanine or tryptophan at the CDR3 end, a read error is likely. The chain carries TRBV10-3 and TRBJ1-1; D gene uncertain. Per the germline V gene, CDR1 is ENHRY and CDR2 is SYGVKD. This CDR3 spans 14 amino acids. V lost 5 bases to trimming and J lost 0 bases, with 10 bases between them. CDR3 sequence: CAISYDNVNTEAFY. CDR3 nucleotides: TGTGCCATCAGTTACGACAACGTGAACACTGAAGCTTTCTAT.

The rearrangement links TRBV28 to TRBJ2-7; D unclear. The CDR3 length is 11 residues. Trimming left V 6 bases short and J 6 bases short, with 9 bases between. Germline V gene data show CDR1 as MDHEN and CDR2 as SYDVKM. The CDR3 protein is CASRVSGEQYF. CDR3 nucleotide sequence: TGTGCCAGCAGGGTATCAGGCGAGCAGTACTTC.

Note on this clonotype: Possible read error: a much larger clone is one base away. The chain recombines TRBV6-1 with TRBJ2-7, with a tentative D call TRBD2 (5 bases). This CDR3 is built from 11 residues. Trimming removed 6 bases at V and 9 bases at J, with 12 bases between. Germline-derived CDR1 and CDR2 are MNHNS and SASEGT. The CDR3 nucleotides read TGTGCCAGCAGGGACCCTAGCAGGCAGTACTTC. This encodes CASRDPSRQYF.

V and J are TRBV28 and TRBJ2-1; maybe TRBD2 (6 bases). Germline CDR1 is MDHEN and CDR2 is SYDVKM. The ends were cut back, 6 bases at V and 0 bases at J, with 12 bases in the middle. The CDR3 totals 15 residues. CDR3 in DNA: TGTGCCAGCAGCCTAGCGACCAGCTCCTACAATGAGCAGTTCTTC. As protein: CASSLATSSYNEQFF.

V and J are TRBV24-1 and TRBJ2-7; maybe TRBD1 (5 bases). Germline V lookup: CDR1 KGHDR, CDR2 SFDVKD. The length of the CDR3 is 14 residues. Deletions cut 4 bases from V and 2 bases from J, with 11 bases between. CDR3 DNA: TGTGCCACCAGTGACCGACAGTACCCCTACGAGCAGTACTTC. It specifies CATSDRQYPYEQYF.

For this clonotype: A clone one base away is much larger, so this may be a read error. V gene TRBV6-5 combines with J gene TRBJ2-4; D may match TRBD1 or TRBD2 (5 bases each). The V gene's germline CDR1 is MNHEY and CDR2 SVGAGI. Trimming cost V 6 bases and J 6 bases, with 21 bases left between them. This CDR3 has 16 amino acids. DNA of the CDR3: TGTGCCAGCAGCTCCGGGACCTTCGGGACCAGAAACATTCAGTACTTC. It encodes CASSSGTFGTRNIQYF.

In its sample, this clonotype was seen many times. The chain recombines TRBV12-3 or TRBV12-4 with TRBJ1-2, with D perhaps matching TRBD1 (5 bases). V gave up 1 base and J gave up 4 bases, with 10 bases separating them. CDR3 length equals 14 residues. Here the CDR3 DNA reads TGTGCCAGCAGTTTAGTCGGGGGGAGCTATGGCTACACCTTC. Its translation is CASSLVGGSYGYTF.

In regard to this clonotype: A read error may produce the germline difference seen at one junction end. The chain combines TRBV28 with TRBJ2-2, with 8 bases that match TRBD2. CDR3 length equals 15 residues. Germline values: CDR1 MDHEN, CDR2 SYDVKM. CDR3 sequence: CASNFSGMNTGVLFF. The CDR3 nucleotides read TGTGCCAGCAATTTTAGCGGGATGAACACCGGGGTGCTGTTTTTT.

This chain links TRBV19 with TRBJ2-7, with a possible D match to TRBD1 (6 bases). The CDR3 covers 15 residues. Trimming removed 3 bases at V and 6 bases at J, with 18 bases between. The germline gives CDR1 LNHDA, CDR2 SQIVND (reference sequence). The CDR3 here is CASSIVWGQCSEQYF. The CDR3 DNA follows: TGTGCCAGTAGTATCGTCTGGGGGCAATGCTCCGAGCAGTACTTC.

This clonotype came up many times. This sequence joins TRBV14 and TRBJ2-1, with 13 positions matching TRBD2. The CDR3 contains 17 residues. Trimming at V came to 1 base and at J to 2 bases, leaving 2 bases not matched to a gene. Germline V gene data show CDR1 as SGHDN and CDR2 as FVKESK. CDR3 sequence: CASSQATSGRTYNEQFF. CDR3 nucleotide sequence: TGTGCCAGCAGCCAAGCGACTAGCGGGAGGACCTACAATGAGCAGTTCTTC.

The V gene is TRBV6-6, the J gene TRBJ2-1; 9 bases align to TRBD2. CDR1 is MNHNY, CDR2 SVGAGI, per germline (reference sequence). V dropped 5 bases and J dropped 4; count of bases not matched to a gene: 6. This CDR3 contains 15 residues. The chain's CDR3 is CASSPTSGVYNEQFF. CDR3 nucleotide sequence: TGTGCCAGCAGTCCGACTAGCGGTGTATACAATGAGCAGTTCTTC.

This clonotype showed up many times. The rearrangement uses TRBV6-2 or TRBV6-3 and TRBJ2-4; 7 nucleotides line up with TRBD1. The germline V gene has CDR1 MNHEY and CDR2 SVGEGT. CDR3 length: 15 amino acids. V trimming: 5 bases; J trimming: 3 bases; junction bases outside the gene matches: 7. CDR3 in DNA: TGTGCCAGCAGTCCTGGACAGGTCTACAAAAACATTCAGTACTTC. This translates into CASSPGQVYKNIQYF.

For this clonotype: A much larger clone lies one base from this, so it may be a read error. V usage is TRBV6-5 and J usage is TRBJ1-6, with D possibly being TRBD1 (6 bases). In germline, CDR1 is MNHEY, CDR2 SVGAGI. This CDR3 is 16 amino acids long. The V end was cut by 5 bases, the J end by 0 bases, with 11 bases between. The DNA of the CDR3 is TGTGCCAGCAGTCCTCGGACAGACTCCTATAATTCACCCCTCCACTTT. This gives the protein CASSPRTDSYNSPLHF.

In nucleotides, the CDR3 is TGTGCCTGGAGTCCCGGGACTCTCCCGGGAGCGGGCTACGAGCAGTACTTC. Its translation: CAWSPGTLPGAGYEQYF. The chain joins TRBV30 to TRBJ2-7; D perhaps matches TRBD2 (6 bases). Trimming shortened V by 2 bases and J by 3 bases, and 23 bases separated the two germline ends. This CDR3 has 17 amino acids. Germline V CDR1 and CDR2: GTSNPN, SVGIG (reference sequence).

For this clonotype: One junction end disagrees with the germline gene, perhaps due to a read error. The chain is built from TRBV12-3 or TRBV12-4 and TRBJ1-1, with D unresolved. The CDR3 has 13 residues. In DNA form, the CDR3 reads TGTGCCAGCAGTCCCAGACGGAACTCTGAAGCTTTCTTT. Its protein is CASSPRRNSEAFF.

About this clonotype: One base away lies a much larger clone, so this may be a sequencing read error. The genes are TRBV11-2 and TRBJ2-7; 7 bases are shared with TRBD1. This CDR3 comprises 15 residues. Germline V gives CDR1 SGHAT, CDR2 FQNNGV. The CDR3 DNA reads TGTGCCAACAGCTCGTTGACAGGGATCCTTTCCGAGCAGTACTTC. It translates to CANSSLTGILSEQYF.

This clonotype has a handful of counts. The V and J genes are TRBV4-1 and TRBJ1-5; no firm D call. V was shortened by 0 bases and J by 4 bases, with 13 bases between the two germline ends. Germline loops: CDR1 MGHRA, CDR2 YSYEKL. The CDR3 contains 16 residues. CDR3 sequence (DNA): TGCGCCAGCAGCCAAGAAATAGGTTTGGCGAATCAGCCCCAGCATTTT. Its protein product is CASSQEIGLANQPQHF.

J is TRBJ1-1 and V is TRBV28, with D possibly TRBD1 on 6 matching bases. CDR1 is MDHEN, CDR2 SYDVKM, per germline. V was clipped by 1 base and J by 5 bases, with 14 bases between them. CDR3 length: 15 amino acids. The CDR3 reads CASSLFEGGGTEAFF. CDR3 DNA: TGTGCCAGCAGTTTATTTGAGGGGGGAGGGACTGAAGCTTTCTTT. Full variable domain (missing parts from reference TRBV28 and TRBJ1-1): DVKVTQSSRYLVKRTGEKVFLECVQDMDHENMFWYRQDPGLGLRLIYFSYDVKMKEKGDIPEGYSVSREKKERFSLILESASTNQTSMYLCASSLFEGGGTEAFFGQGTRLTVV.

This rearrangement joins TRBV5-4 to TRBJ2-1; maybe TRBD1 (6 bases). CDR1 SGHNT and CDR2 YYREEE come from the germline V gene (reference sequence). Between the trimmed V and J ends, which lost 1 base and 2 bases, there was a span of 10 bases. The length of the CDR3 is 15 residues. DNA of the CDR3: TGTGCCAGCAGCTTGCAGGGGCAGACCTACAATGAGCAGTTCTTC. Translating gives CASSLQGQTYNEQFF.

The chain couples TRBV5-1 to TRBJ1-5; unclear D gene. The V gene lost 0 bases and the J gene lost 5 bases, with 12 bases spanning the gap. The CDR3 is 15 amino acids. Germline CDR1 SGHRS, CDR2 YFSETQ. CDR3 DNA sequence: TGCGCCAGCAGCTTGGAAGGCATGGGTGATCAGCCCCAGCATTTT. It codes for CASSLEGMGDQPQHF.

A note on this clonotype: A read error may explain this, as a much larger clone is one base away. The chain is built from TRBV10-2 and TRBJ2-2; 11 bases line up with TRBD2. From germline, CDR1 is WSHSY and CDR2 SAAADI. The length of the CDR3 is 15 residues. The V and J ends lost 4 bases and 9 bases, in that order; junction bases with no gene match: 7. The CDR3 region has the DNA TGCGCCAGCAGTGGACTAGCGGGATACTCCTGGGAGCTGTTTTTT. Residues: CASSGLAGYSWELFF.

The chain carries TRBV19 and TRBJ2-2; no clear D gene. The germline V gene encodes CDR1 LNHDA and CDR2 SQIVND (reference sequence). V lost 2 bases and J lost 5, with 12 bases in between. This CDR3 is built from 15 residues. For the CDR3, the DNA is TGTGCCAGTAGTATATCGGGTGTCGTGACCGGGGAGCTGTTTTTT. It yields the protein CASSISGVVTGELFF.

Of note for this clonotype: A single base separates this from a much larger clone, so it may be a read error. This chain uses TRBV10-3 with TRBJ2-5; TRBD1 matches 7 bases. This CDR3 is built from 15 residues. Germline CDR1 is ENHRY and CDR2 is SYGVKD. J was trimmed by 5 bases and V by 2 bases; bases with no gene match: 8. In DNA form, the CDR3 reads TGTGCCATCAGTGAGCTAGGACAGGATCGGGAGACCCAGTACTTC. This codes for CAISELGQDRETQYF.

The table lists this clonotype with a few counts. One base away lies a much larger clone, so this may be a sequencing read error. The chain is built from TRBV6-1 and TRBJ2-2; perhaps TRBD1 as D (6 bases). V lost 10 bases and J lost 1, with 16 bases in between. The CDR3 extends over 15 amino acids. From germline, CDR1 is MNHNS and CDR2 SASEGT. The CDR3 DNA follows: TGTGCCACATGGTGGGACACTAAGAACACCGGGGAGCTGTTTTTT. Its protein product is CATWWDTKNTGELFF.

The genes are TRBV5-1 and TRBJ2-7, with D possibly being TRBD2 (5 bases). The V end was cut by 6 bases, the J end by 0 bases, with 10 bases between. Germline values: CDR1 SGHRS, CDR2 YFSETQ. The CDR3 runs 13 residues. The CDR3 DNA is TGCGCCAGCAAGGAGGCCTCCTCCTACGAGCAGTACTTC. Protein: CASKEASSYEQYF.

Comments on this clonotype: A much larger clone lies a single base off, so this may be a read error. The rearrangement links TRBV14 to TRBJ1-4, with D perhaps TRBD1 (5 bases). CDR3 length equals 16 residues. The V and J ends lost 0 bases and 11 bases respectively, with 19 bases between them. The germline CDR1 and CDR2 sequences are SGHDN and FVKESK. Here the CDR3 DNA reads TGTGCCAGCAGCCAAGAGTACAGTGGGGGACGGGATAAACTGTTTTTT. This gives the protein CASSQEYSGGRDKLFF.

Worth noting for this clonotype: A read error may be the cause here, since a much bigger clone is one base away. The gene calls are TRBV12-3 or TRBV12-4 and TRBJ2-2, with D unclear. V lost 1 base, J lost 6 bases, and 18 bases lay in between. The CDR3 length is 17 residues. The CDR3 loop is CASSLDRILVGAGELFF. The CDR3 region has the DNA TGTGCCAGCAGTTTAGACCGAATCCTTGTGGGCGCCGGGGAGCTGTTTTTT.

This clonotype turned up a few times. The V gene is TRBV4-2, the J gene TRBJ2-2; D gene unclear. This CDR3 has 14 amino acids. Germline CDR1 and CDR2: LGHNA and YNFKEQ. The V gene lost 0 bases and the J gene lost 3 bases, with 5 bases spanning the gap. CDR3 sequence reads: CASSQEVDTGELFF. In DNA form, the CDR3 reads TGTGCCAGCAGCCAAGAAGTGGACACCGGGGAGCTGTTTTTT.

This clonotype was picked up a small number of times. The J gene is TRBJ1-2, the V gene TRBV30; TRBD1 might be the D (5 bases). Trimming took 0 bases from V and 6 from J, leaving 17 bases between them. The germline V gene has CDR1 GTSNPN and CDR2 SVGIG (reference sequence). The CDR3 is 15 residues long. CDR3: CAWSVQRRGDDGYTF. The DNA for the CDR3 is TGTGCCTGGAGTGTACAAAGGAGGGGCGATGATGGCTACACCTTC.